The 5 T cell receptor beta chains reported below all come from one sample, sequenced in a study of cytomegalovirus exposure and HLA in healthy donors (dated by TCRdb to about 2017). The receptor library was made with the immunoSEQ multiplex PCR assay. The multiplex PCR relied on a mix of 60 forward primers for TCR Vbeta segments and 13 reverse primers for TCR Jbeta segments. The source is immuneACCESS, and TCRdb retained only in-frame sequences with V and J called. Part of the clones is not carried over; for the studies checked, unresolved V genes explain less than half of this, and the remainder is unexplained. The sample has fewer than 110,000 clones on record, 65% to 85% of them singletons. 10% of the sample belongs to the ten largest clones. Sequencing was carried out using PBMCs. These TCRs come from a man between 50 and 59 years old in good health and CMV-seronegative.

The rearrangement links TRBV30 to TRBJ2-7; D is ambiguous. V dropped 2 bases and J dropped 5 bases, with 10 bases sitting between them. The CDR3 has 12 amino acids. Germline CDR1 is GTSNPN and CDR2 is SVGIG (reference sequence). The CDR3 reads CAWSPYRDEQYF. Written as DNA, the CDR3 is TGTGCCTGGAGTCCCTATCGGGACGAGCAGTACTTC.

This rearrangement joins TRBV19 to TRBJ2-3, with 7 nucleotides matching TRBD2. Losses at the gene ends were 10 bases for V and 1 base for J; bases not matched to a gene: 11. Germline lookup yields CDR1 LNHDA and CDR2 SQIVND (reference sequence). The CDR3 has 15 residues. This chain's CDR3 is CATRGERVGTDTQYF. For the CDR3, the DNA is TGTGCCACCCGGGGGGAGCGGGTTGGCACAGATACGCAGTATTTT.

The chain has TRBV19 and TRBJ1-6; 8 positions match TRBD1. This CDR3 contains 15 residues. V was clipped by 3 bases and J by 6 bases; unmatched bases: 4. Per the germline V gene, CDR1 is LNHDA and CDR2 is SQIVND (reference sequence). The CDR3 DNA reads TGTGCCAGTAGTATTCAGGGGGCAGTTAATTCACCCCTCCACTTT. Translated: CASSIQGAVNSPLHF.

The chain couples TRBV7-3 to TRBJ2-2; no clear D gene. The CDR3 is 12 amino acids. Trimming left V 4 bases short and J 6 bases short, with 6 bases between. The germline V gene encodes CDR1 SGHTA and CDR2 FQGTGA. CDR3 coding DNA: TGTGCCAGCAGCTCGGTATCCGGGGAGCTGTTTTTT. Amino acids: CASSSVSGELFF.

The V call is TRBV13, the J call TRBJ2-7; TRBD1 agrees at 7 bases. Germline CDR1 and CDR2: PRHDT and FYEKMQ (reference sequence). V shed 4 bases, J shed 2 bases, and the junction held 8 bases outside the gene matches. CDR3 size: 15 residues. The CDR3 reads CASSSDRTSTYEQYF. DNA for the CDR3: TGTGCCAGCAGCTCGGACAGGACTTCTACCTACGAGCAGTACTTC.